This T cell receptor beta chain originates from a study of human T cells and chemical hapten exposure. Study-wide background: Patients, chiefly female, had alopecia areata, totalis or universalis. Small volume differences among pooled libraries mainly caused per-sample TCR yield variation.

The library tagged individual cDNA molecules with unique molecular identifiers. Via MiXCR, TCRdb re-called the RACE reads, giving one row per CDR3 protein. The sample lists fewer than 50,000 distinct CDR3 sequences, approximately 9.5% occurring once. Trimming took 4 bases from V and 3 from J; bases not matched to a gene: 6. CDR3 length: 16 residues. Germline V gene data show CDR1 as WSHSY and CDR2 as SAAADI. Time point noted: patch test 3, about 24 weeks after DPC sensitization. Treatment denoted: therapeutic diphenylcyclopropenone sensitization with weekly scalp DPC. The starting material, unfractionated whole blood, was used for total RNA extraction. This clonotype was observed a handful of times.

The clonotype was recovered from a man in his fifties or sixties with alopecia areata. Some clones in this sample may be carry-over from other donors' samples. Sequenced material: whole blood, taken in connection with sensitization to the hapten diphenylcyclopropenone (DPC). This chain connects TRBV10-2 to TRBJ2-1; 10 bases are shared with TRBD1. CDR3 sequence reads: CASSGGQGIIYNEQFF. In nucleotides, the CDR3 is TGCGCCAGCAGTGGGGGACAGGGGATAATCTACAATGAGCAGTTCTTC.